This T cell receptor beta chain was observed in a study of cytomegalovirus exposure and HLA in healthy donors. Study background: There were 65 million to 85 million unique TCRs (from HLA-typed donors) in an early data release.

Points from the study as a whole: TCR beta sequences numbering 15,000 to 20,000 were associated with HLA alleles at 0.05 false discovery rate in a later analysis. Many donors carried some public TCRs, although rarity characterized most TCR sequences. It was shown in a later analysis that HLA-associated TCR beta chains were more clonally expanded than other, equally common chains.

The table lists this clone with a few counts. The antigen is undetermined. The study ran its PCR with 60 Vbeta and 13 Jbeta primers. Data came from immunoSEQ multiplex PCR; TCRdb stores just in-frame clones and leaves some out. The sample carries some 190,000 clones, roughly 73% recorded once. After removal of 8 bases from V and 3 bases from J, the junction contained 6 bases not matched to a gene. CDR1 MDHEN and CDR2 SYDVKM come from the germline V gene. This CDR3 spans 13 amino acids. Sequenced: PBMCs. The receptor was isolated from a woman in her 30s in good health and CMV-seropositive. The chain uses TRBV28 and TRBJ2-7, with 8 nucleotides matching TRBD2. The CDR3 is CASAPGGIYEQYF. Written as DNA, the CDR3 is TGTGCCAGCGCGCCGGGGGGGATCTACGAGCAGTACTTC.